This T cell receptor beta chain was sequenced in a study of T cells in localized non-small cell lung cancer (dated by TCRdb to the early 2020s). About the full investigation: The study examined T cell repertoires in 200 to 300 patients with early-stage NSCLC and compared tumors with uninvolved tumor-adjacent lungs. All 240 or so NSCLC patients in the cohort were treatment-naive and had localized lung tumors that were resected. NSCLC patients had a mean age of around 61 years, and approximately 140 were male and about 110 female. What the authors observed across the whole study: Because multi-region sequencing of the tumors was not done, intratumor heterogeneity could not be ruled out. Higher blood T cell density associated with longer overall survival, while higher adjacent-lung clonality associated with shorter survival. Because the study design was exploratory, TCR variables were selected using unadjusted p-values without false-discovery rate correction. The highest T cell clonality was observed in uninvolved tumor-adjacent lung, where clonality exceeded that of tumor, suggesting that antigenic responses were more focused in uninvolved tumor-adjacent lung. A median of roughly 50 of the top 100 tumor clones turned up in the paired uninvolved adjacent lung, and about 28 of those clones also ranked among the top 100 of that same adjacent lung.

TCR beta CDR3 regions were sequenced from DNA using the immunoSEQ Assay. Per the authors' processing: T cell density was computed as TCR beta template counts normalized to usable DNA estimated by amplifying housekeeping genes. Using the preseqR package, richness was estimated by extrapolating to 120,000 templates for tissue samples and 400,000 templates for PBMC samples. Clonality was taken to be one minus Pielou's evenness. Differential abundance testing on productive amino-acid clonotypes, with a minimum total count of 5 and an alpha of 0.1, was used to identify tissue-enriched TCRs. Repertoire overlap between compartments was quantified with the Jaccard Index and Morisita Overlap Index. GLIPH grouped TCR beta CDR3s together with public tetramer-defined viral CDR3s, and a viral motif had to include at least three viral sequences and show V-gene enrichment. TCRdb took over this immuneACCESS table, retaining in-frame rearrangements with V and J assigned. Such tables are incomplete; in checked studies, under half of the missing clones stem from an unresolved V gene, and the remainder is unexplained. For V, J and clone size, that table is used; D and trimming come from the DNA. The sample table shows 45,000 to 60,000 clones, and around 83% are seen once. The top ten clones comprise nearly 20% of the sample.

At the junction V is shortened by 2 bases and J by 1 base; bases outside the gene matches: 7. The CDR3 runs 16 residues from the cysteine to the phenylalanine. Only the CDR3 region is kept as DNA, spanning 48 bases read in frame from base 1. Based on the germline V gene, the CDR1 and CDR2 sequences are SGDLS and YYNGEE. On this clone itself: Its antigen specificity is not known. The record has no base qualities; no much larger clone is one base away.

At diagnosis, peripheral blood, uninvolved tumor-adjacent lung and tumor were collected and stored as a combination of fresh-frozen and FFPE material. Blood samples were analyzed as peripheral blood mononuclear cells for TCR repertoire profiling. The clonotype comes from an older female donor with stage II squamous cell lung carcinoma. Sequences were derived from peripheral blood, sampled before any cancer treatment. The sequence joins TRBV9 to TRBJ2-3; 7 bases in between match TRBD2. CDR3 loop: CASSVGGGAGTDTQYF. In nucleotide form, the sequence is TGTGCCAGCAGCGTGGGCGGGGGAGCAGGCACAGATACGCAGTATTTT. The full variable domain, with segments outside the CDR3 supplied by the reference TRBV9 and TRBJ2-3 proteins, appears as DSGVTQTPKHLITATGQRVTLRCSPRSGDLSVYWYQQSLDQGLQFLIQYYNGEERAKGNILERFSAQQFPDLHSELNLSSLELGDSALYFCASSVGGGAGTDTQYFGPGTRLTVL.